This T cell receptor (beta chain) was sequenced in a study of control samples from healthy donors and cancer patients. The CDR3 spans 12 residues. Trimming took 10 bases from V and 1 from J, leaving 10 bases between them. The assay was immunoSEQ multiplex PCR, and TCRdb's table has in-frame clones only and misses some. Among about 150,000 clones listed, over 90% were seen once. The receptor was isolated from a man in his forties or fifties in good health. Sequenced sample: blood. The chain uses TRBV12-3 or TRBV12-4 and TRBJ1-1; the D gene is possibly TRBD1 (6 bases). CDR3 in amino acids: CATDRQNTEAFF. The CDR3 DNA follows: TGTGCCACTGACAGGCAGAACACTGAAGCTTTCTTT.